The T cell receptor (beta chain) under discussion was sequenced for a study of blood T cell repertoires in COVID-19. Study information: Acute and convalescent COVID-19 samples came from the United States, Italy and Spain. PBMCs, B-cell-depleted T cells, or T cells provided the cDNA or gDNA that made up the material.

Per the authors' pipeline: The assay estimated nucleated cells by amplifying reference gene primers. Here immunoSEQ multiplex PCR was the method, and the copy in TCRdb shows in-frame clones only, minus some. That table furnishes V, J and clone size, whereas the DNA furnished D and trimming. The sample lists some 220,000 clones, about 85% occurring once. V lost 4 bases, J lost 1 base, and 6 bases stayed unmatched. The CDR3 spans 15 residues. Germline V gene data show CDR1 as SGHNT and CDR2 as YYREEE (reference sequence). The specimen sequenced was peripheral blood. The chain carries TRBV5-4 and TRBJ2-7; 9 nucleotides line up with TRBD2. This clonotype was obtained from a woman of 80 years or more with active or convalescent COVID-19. CDR3 region: CASSLSGGQSYEQYF. CDR3 DNA: TGTGCCAGCAGCCTCAGCGGGGGGCAATCCTACGAGCAGTACTTC.